A selection of T cell receptor beta chains follows, all from one sample in a study of blood T cell repertoires in COVID-19. The table came from immunoSEQ multiplex PCR; TCRdb's copy has only in-frame clones and leaves some out. This sample has roughly 250,000 clones; 88% occur once, and the top ten carry around 1.2%. Source material: PBMCs or T cells enriched from blood (not recorded which). The receptors stem from a woman between 40 and 55 years old with acute COVID-19. Both conserved end residues are part of each CDR3. D genes are given only for firm matches. Some rows have no size entry. The others give once, few or many, or a class for an expanded clone.

size | length | D | J | V | DNA | CDR3
NA | 13 | NA | TRBJ2-1 | TRBV18 | TGTGCCAGCTCACCACCGTCCAGGAATGAGCAGTTCTTC | CASSPPSRNEQFF
NA | 12 | NA | TRBJ1-1 | TRBV19 | TGTGCCGTACGGCGGGGAAGAGTTGAAGCTTTCTTT | CAVRRGRVEAFF
NA | 12 | NA | TRBJ1-1 | TRBV14 | TGTGCCAGCAGCCTTGGCGGGTGGGAAGCTTTCTTT | CASSLGGWEAFF
NA | 17 | NA | TRBJ2-3 | TRBV5-1 | TGCGCCAGCAGCTTGGCCGGCACAGGGCCTAGCACAGATACGCAGTATTTT | CASSLAGTGPSTDTQYF
few | 13 | NA | TRBJ1-6 | TRBV2 | TGTGCCAGCAGCGGACGGAGGAATTCACCCCTCCACTTT | CASSGRRNSPLHF
NA | 15 | TRBD1 | TRBJ1-5 | TRBV10-2 | TGCGCCAGCAGGGTGACAGGGGTCGGCAATCAGCCCCAGCATTTT | CASRVTGVGNQPQHF
NA | 12 | NA | TRBJ1-1 | TRBV29-1 | TGCAGCGTCACTACGGGAGGGACTGAAGCTTTCTTT | CSVTTGGTEAFF
NA | 16 | TRBD2 | TRBJ2-7 | TRBV11-1 | TGTGCCAGCAGCTCCCGAGAGCGGGAGTCGTCCTACGAGCAGTACTTC | CASSSRERESSYEQYF
NA | 17 | NA | TRBJ2-2 | TRBV7-9 | TGTGCCAGCAGCTTAGGAGCGAGTGGGTTATTTGCCGGGGAGCTGTTTTTT | CASSLGASGLFAGELFF
NA | 13 | TRBD1 | TRBJ2-7 | TRBV28 | TGTGCCAGCAGTTTGGGACAGACCTACGAGCAGTACTTC | CASSLGQTYEQYF
NA | 15 | NA | TRBJ2-2 | TRBV27 | TGTGCCAGCAAGCTAGGGACATCGAACACCGGGGAGCTGTTTTTT | CASKLGTSNTGELFF
NA | 13 | NA | TRBJ1-1 | TRBV2 | TGTGCCAGCAGTGCCCGGAGGAACACTGAAGCTTTCTTT | CASSARRNTEAFF
NA | 10 | NA | TRBJ1-2 | TRBV9 | TGTGCCAGCGCAGGGCCTGGCTACACCTTC | CASAGPGYTF
NA | 16 | NA | TRBJ1-5 | TRBV28 | TGTGCCAGCAGAAACCCGAGTTGGGCCGGCAATCAGCCCCAGCATTTT | CASRNPSWAGNQPQHF
NA | 14 | TRBD1 | TRBJ2-3 | TRBV3-1/TRBV3-2 | TGTGCCAGCAGCCAGGGACAGAAGGGCATGGCGCAGTATTTT | CASSQGQKGMAQYF
NA | 16 | NA | TRBJ2-3 | TRBV5-1 | TGCGCCAGCAGCCCAGGGGCAGGGGACCACACAGATACGCAGTATTTT | CASSPGAGDHTDTQYF
NA | 15 | TRBD1 | TRBJ1-5 | TRBV27 | TGTGCCAGCAGTCCCACCGGGACAGCACCCATGACCCAGCATTTT | CASSPTGTAPMTQHF
NA | 14 | NA | TRBJ1-2 | TRBV7-3 | TGTGCCAGCAGCTTAGTACCGGGGAACTATGGCTACACCTTC | CASSLVPGNYGYTF
once | 15 | NA | TRBJ1-5 | TRBV18 | TGTGCCAGCTCACCGGACAGCCTGAGCAATCAGCCCCAGCATTTT | CASSPDSLSNQPQHF
NA | 13 | NA | TRBJ1-1 | TRBV7-9 | TGTGCCAGCAGCTTCTTAGGGGTTGAGGAAGCTTTCTTT | CASSFLGVEEAFF
NA | 16 | TRBD2 | TRBJ2-3 | TRBV5-1 | TGCGCCAGCAGCGGGGGGACTAGCGGTAACACAGATACGCAGTATTTT | CASSGGTSGNTDTQYF
NA | 13 | TRBD1 | TRBJ2-1 | TRBV14 | TGTGCCAGCAGCCAAGAGCGTAGGACAGGGCTGTTCTTC | CASSQERRTGLFF
once | 16 | NA | TRBJ2-1 | TRBV5-6 | TGTGCCAGCAGCTTCACGAGGGATGGGTCCTACAATGAGCAGTTCTTC | CASSFTRDGSYNEQFF
once | 15 | NA | TRBJ1-1 | TRBV30 | TGTGCCTGGAGTGTTCCTCCCGAGTCTGGCACTGAAGCTTTCTTT | CAWSVPPESGTEAFF
NA | 13 | NA | TRBJ1-5 | TRBV30 | TGTGCCTGGAGTGTCCGAGGTGGTCAGCCCCAGCATTTT | CAWSVRGGQPQHF
NA | 18 | TRBD2 | TRBJ2-3 | TRBV2 | TGTGCCAGCAGCACATCCGGGACTAGCGGGAACTCGGAAGATACGCAGTATTTT | CASSTSGTSGNSEDTQYF
NA | 14 | TRBD1 | TRBJ1-1 | TRBV19 | TGTGCCAGTAGCCTACAGGGGGGGATCACTGAAGCTTTCTTT | CASSLQGGITEAFF
few | 16 | NA | TRBJ2-2 | TRBV5-1 | TGCGCCAGCAGCACCCAAACCCAGGGTAACACCGGGGAGCTGTTTTTT | CASSTQTQGNTGELFF
NA | 15 | TRBD1 | TRBJ1-3 | TRBV25-1 | TGTGCCAGCGAGGGGCAGGGGGGTTTAGGAAACACCATATATTTT | CASEGQGGLGNTIYF
NA | 13 | TRBD1 | TRBJ1-5 | TRBV6-6 | TGTGCCAGCGGACCAAACAGGGGGACGCCCCAGCATTTT | CASGPNRGTPQHF
NA | 15 | NA | TRBJ2-2 | TRBV5-1 | TGCGCCAGCAGCCCGCAGGGGTCGAACACCGGGGAGCTGTTTTTT | CASSPQGSNTGELFF
NA | 15 | NA | TRBJ1-3 | TRBV28 | TGTGCCAGCAGACCGCCCCTACTCTCTGGAAACACCATATATTTT | CASRPPLLSGNTIYF
NA | 15 | TRBD1 | TRBJ2-5 | TRBV2 | TGTGCCAGCGCAATCGAGACAGGGGTGTGGGAGACCCAGTACTTC | CASAIETGVWETQYF
NA | 14 | NA | TRBJ1-4 | TRBV28 | TGTGCCAGCGTCTTACAGGGAGCTAATGAAAAACTGTTTTTT | CASVLQGANEKLFF
NA | 16 | NA | TRBJ1-1 | TRBV4-3 | TGCGCCAGCAGCCACGACCCTACACAGAGGAACACTGAAGCTTTCTTT | CASSHDPTQRNTEAFF
few | 14 | TRBD2 | TRBJ2-1 | TRBV7-6 | TGTGCCAGCACCCCTTGGGAGCGGGAACGGGAGCAGTTCTTC | CASTPWEREREQFF
NA | 12 | NA | TRBJ1-5 | TRBV21-1 | TGTGCCAGCAGCCCCCAGGACACGGTAAAGCATTTT | CASSPQDTVKHF
NA | 15 | TRBD1 | TRBJ1-2 | TRBV9 | TGTGCCAGCAGCGCCAGCCGGGACAGCTACTATGGCTACACCTTC | CASSASRDSYYGYTF
NA | 15 | TRBD1 | TRBJ1-5 | TRBV10-3 | TGTGCCATCAGTGAGTCTGGGACAGGGAATCAGCCCCAGCATTTT | CAISESGTGNQPQHF
NA | 13 | NA | TRBJ1-1 | TRBV18 | TGTGCCAGCTCAACAGACCAGAACACTGAAGCTTTCTTT | CASSTDQNTEAFF
once | 14 | NA | TRBJ1-6 | TRBV18 | TGTGCCAGCTCACCAGGAGGGGTGGATTCACCCCTCCACTTT | CASSPGGVDSPLHF
few | 13 | NA | TRBJ1-5 | TRBV7-2 | TGTGCCAGCAGCGTGTATAGCAATCAGCCCCAGCATTTT | CASSVYSNQPQHF
NA | 15 | TRBD2 | TRBJ2-3 | TRBV28 | TGTGCCAGCAGTCCTGGGACTAGTTACACAGATACGCAGTATTTT | CASSPGTSYTDTQYF
NA | 16 | TRBD1 | TRBJ1-1 | TRBV2 | TGTGCCAGCAACCGAGCCCCGACAGGGATGAACACTGAAGCTTTCTTT | CASNRAPTGMNTEAFF
NA | 15 | TRBD1 | TRBJ2-5 | TRBV11-3 | TGTGCCAGCAGCTTAGGGGGGACAGGGGAAGAGACCCAGTACTTC | CASSLGGTGEETQYF
NA | 14 | NA | TRBJ2-7 | TRBV28 | TGTGCCAGCAGTTTTCCGCGGGACCTCTACGAGCAGTACTTC | CASSFPRDLYEQYF
NA | 16 | TRBD1 | TRBJ1-5 | TRBV7-9 | TGTGCCAGCAGCTTAGGACAGGGGTTTCCCAATCAGCCCCAGCATTTT | CASSLGQGFPNQPQHF
NA | 11 | NA | TRBJ1-2 | TRBV7-9 | TGTGCCAGCAGTCAGAACTATGGCTACACCTTC | CASSQNYGYTF
NA | 14 | TRBD1 | TRBJ1-4 | TRBV30 | TGTGCCTGGAGTGGACAGGGTGCTAATGAAAAACTGTTTTTT | CAWSGQGANEKLFF
NA | 13 | NA | TRBJ2-7 | TRBV4-2 | TGTGCCAGCAGCCAAGCACTAGTCGACGAGCAGTACTTC | CASSQALVDEQYF